This is a list of T cell receptor beta chains from one sample in a study of naive and memory T cell subsets. TCRdb redid the calling of the UMI-ligation and nested PCR reads with MiXCR, one entry per CDR3 protein. The profile shows under 150,000 distinct CDR3 sequences, under 25% of them singletons. Sequenced sample: naive CD8+ T cells from blood. The receptors come from a human donor in good health. CDR3s leave out the opening cysteine and the closing phenylalanine or tryptophan. The size field is filled for only some rows; it gives once, few, many or a size class.

V gene	CDR3 length	clone size	J gene	CDR3 protein
TRBV6-5	12	.	TRBJ2-2	ASSYDADTGELF
TRBV28	15	few	TRBJ2-7	ASSPGTRYRGFHEQY
TRBV6-5	12	.	TRBJ2-2	ASSPGQGSGELF
TRBV4-1	12	.	TRBJ2-1	ACATSGSPNEQF
TRBV6-2/TRBV6-3	13	few	TRBJ2-1	ASSDIREYYNEQF
TRBV7-6	14	.	TRBJ2-3	ASSLSVAGRTDTQY
TRBV29-1	11	.	TRBJ2-2	SVELPTVGELF
TRBV7-9	12	.	TRBJ2-7	ASSFRDRPYEQY
TRBV6-5	14	few	TRBJ2-1	ASSWGLPSSYNEQF
TRBV2	17	few	TRBJ2-5	ASSPGTSGSLGFQETQY
TRBV29-1	11	.	TRBJ2-3	SVVAAYTDTQY
TRBV6-5	11	.	TRBJ2-3	ASKVSVVGTQY